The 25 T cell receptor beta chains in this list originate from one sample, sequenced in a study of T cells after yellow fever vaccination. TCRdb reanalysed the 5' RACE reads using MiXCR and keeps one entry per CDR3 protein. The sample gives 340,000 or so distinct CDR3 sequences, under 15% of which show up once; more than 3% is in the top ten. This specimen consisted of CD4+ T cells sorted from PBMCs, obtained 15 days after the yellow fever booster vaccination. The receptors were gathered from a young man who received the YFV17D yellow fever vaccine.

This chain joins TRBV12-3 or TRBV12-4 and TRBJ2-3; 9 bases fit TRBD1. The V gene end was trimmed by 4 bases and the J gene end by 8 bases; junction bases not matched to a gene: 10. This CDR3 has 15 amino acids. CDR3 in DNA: TGTGCCAGCAGTTCACAACAGGGGGCGCGGGGTACGCAGTATTTT. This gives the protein CASSSQQGARGTQYF.

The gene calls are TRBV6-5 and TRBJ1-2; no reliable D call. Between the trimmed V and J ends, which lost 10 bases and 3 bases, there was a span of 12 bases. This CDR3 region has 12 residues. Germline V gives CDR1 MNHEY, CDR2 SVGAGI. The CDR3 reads CATAGVYYGYTF. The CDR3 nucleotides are TGTGCCACCGCCGGGGTTTACTATGGCTACACCTTC.

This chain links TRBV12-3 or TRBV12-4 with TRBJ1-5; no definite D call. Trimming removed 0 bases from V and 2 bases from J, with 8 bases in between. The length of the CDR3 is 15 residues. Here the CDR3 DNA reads TGTGCCAGCAGTTTAGCTGTAGCTGGCAATCAGCCCCAGCATTTT. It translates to CASSLAVAGNQPQHF.

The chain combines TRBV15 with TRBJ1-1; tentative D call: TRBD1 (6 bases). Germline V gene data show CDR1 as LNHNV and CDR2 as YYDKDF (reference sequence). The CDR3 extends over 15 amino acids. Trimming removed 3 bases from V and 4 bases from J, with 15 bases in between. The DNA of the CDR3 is TGTGCCACCAGCAGGGCCAGGGGCCGGGGCACTGAAGCTTTCTTT. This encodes CATSRARGRGTEAFF.

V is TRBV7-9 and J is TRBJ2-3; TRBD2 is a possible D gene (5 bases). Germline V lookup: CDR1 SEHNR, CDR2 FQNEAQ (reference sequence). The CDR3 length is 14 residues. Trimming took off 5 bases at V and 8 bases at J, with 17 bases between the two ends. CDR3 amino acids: CASSPQTAAGTQYF. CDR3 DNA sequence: TGTGCCAGCAGCCCTCAGACGGCGGCGGGTACGCAGTATTTT.

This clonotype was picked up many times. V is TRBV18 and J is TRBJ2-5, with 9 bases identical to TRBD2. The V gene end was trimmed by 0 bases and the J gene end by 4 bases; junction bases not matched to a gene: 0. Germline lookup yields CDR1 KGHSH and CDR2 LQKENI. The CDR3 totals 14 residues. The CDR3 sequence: CASSPPGLAETQYF. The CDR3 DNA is TGTGCCAGCTCACCACCGGGACTAGCAGAGACCCAGTACTTC.

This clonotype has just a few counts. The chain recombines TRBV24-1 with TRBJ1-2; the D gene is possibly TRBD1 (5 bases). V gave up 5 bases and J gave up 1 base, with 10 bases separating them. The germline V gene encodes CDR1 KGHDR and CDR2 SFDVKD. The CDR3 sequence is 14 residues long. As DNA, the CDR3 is TGTGCCACCAGTGCTCCGGGACTTAACTATGGCTACACCTTC. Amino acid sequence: CATSAPGLNYGYTF.

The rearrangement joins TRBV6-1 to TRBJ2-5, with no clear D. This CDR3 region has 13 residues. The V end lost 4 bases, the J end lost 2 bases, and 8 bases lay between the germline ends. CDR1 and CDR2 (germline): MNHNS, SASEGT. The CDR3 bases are TGTGCCAGCAGTGTTGTCGGACAAGAGACCCAGTACTTC. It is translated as CASSVVGQETQYF.

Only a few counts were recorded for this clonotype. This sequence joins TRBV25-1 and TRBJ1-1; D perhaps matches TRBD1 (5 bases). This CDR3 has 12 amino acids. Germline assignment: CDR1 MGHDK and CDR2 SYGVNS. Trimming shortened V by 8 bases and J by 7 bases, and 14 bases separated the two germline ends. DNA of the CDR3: TGTGCCAGCTCCAGGGTTATGGGTGAAGCTTTCTTT. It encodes CASSRVMGEAFF.

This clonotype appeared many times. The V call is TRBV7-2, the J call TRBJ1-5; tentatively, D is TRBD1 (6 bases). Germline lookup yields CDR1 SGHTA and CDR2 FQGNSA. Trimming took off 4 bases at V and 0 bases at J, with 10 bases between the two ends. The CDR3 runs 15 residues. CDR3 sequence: CASSSQGNSNQPQHF. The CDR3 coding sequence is TGTGCCAGCAGCTCACAGGGTAATAGCAATCAGCCCCAGCATTTT.

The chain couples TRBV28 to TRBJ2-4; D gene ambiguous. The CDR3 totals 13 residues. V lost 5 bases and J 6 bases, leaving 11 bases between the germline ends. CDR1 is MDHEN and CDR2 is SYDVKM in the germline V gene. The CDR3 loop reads CASSPAQTNIQYF. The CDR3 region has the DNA TGTGCCAGCAGTCCAGCTCAGACAAACATTCAGTACTTC.

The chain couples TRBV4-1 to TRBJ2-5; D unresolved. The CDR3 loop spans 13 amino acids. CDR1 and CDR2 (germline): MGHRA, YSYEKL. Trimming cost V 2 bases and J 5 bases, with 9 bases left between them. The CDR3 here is CASSQWERETQYF. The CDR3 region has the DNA TGCGCCAGCAGCCAATGGGAACGGGAGACCCAGTACTTC.

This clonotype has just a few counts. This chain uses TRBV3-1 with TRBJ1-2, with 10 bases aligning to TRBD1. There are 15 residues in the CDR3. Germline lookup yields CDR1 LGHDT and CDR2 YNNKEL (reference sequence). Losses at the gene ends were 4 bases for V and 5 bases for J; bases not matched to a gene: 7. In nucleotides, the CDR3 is TGTGCCAGCAGCCTTACTGAGGGACAGGGGTATGGCTACACCTTC. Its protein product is CASSLTEGQGYGYTF. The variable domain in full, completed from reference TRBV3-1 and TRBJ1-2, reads DTAVSQTPKYLVTQMGNDKSIKCEQNLGHDTMYWYKQDSKKFLKIMFSYNNKELIINETVPNRFSPKSPDKAHLNLHINSLELGDSAVYFCASSLTEGQGYGYTFGSGTRLTVV.

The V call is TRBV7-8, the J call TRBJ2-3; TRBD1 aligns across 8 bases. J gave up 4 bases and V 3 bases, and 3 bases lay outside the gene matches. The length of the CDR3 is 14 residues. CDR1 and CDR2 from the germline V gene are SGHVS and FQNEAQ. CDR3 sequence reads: CASSLTGVPDTQYF. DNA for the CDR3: TGTGCCAGCAGCTTGACAGGGGTCCCAGATACGCAGTATTTT.

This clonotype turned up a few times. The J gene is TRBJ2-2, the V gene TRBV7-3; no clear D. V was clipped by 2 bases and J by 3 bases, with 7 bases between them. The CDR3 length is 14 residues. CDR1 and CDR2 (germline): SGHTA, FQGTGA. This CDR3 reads CASSLGGHTGELFF. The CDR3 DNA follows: TGTGCCAGCAGCTTAGGCGGCCACACCGGGGAGCTGTTTTTT.

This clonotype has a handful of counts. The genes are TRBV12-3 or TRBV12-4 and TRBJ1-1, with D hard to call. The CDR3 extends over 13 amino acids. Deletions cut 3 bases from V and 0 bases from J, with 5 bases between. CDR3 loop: CASSFAMNTEAFF. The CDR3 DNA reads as TGTGCCAGCAGTTTTGCCATGAACACTGAAGCTTTCTTT.

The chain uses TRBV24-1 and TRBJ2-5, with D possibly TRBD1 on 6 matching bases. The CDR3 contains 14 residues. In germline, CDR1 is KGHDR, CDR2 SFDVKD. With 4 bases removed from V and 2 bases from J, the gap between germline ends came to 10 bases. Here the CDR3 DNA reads TGTGCCACCAGTGACCAAGGGACACAAGAGACCCAGTACTTC. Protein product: CATSDQGTQETQYF.

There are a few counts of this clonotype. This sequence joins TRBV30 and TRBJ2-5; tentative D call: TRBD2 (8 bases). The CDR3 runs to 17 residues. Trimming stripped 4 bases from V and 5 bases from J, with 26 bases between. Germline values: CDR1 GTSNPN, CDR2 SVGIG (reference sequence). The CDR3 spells CAWTPLGRGRTSETQYF. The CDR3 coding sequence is TGTGCCTGGACTCCCCTCGGGAGGGGGCGAACGTCGGAGACCCAGTACTTC.

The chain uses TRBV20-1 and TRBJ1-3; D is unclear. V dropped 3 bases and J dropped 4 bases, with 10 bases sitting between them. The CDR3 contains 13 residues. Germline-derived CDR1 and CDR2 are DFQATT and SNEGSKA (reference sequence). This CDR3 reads CSASLNLGNTIYF. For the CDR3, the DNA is TGCAGTGCTAGCCTAAACCTGGGAAACACCATATATTTT.

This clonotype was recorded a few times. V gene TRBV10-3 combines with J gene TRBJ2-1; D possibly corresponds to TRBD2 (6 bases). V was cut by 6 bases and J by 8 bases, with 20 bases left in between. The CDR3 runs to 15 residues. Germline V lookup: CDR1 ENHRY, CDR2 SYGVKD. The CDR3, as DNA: TGTGCCATCAGCCCCCGGGACTCGAACCGCCATGAGCAGTTCTTC. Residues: CAISPRDSNRHEQFF.

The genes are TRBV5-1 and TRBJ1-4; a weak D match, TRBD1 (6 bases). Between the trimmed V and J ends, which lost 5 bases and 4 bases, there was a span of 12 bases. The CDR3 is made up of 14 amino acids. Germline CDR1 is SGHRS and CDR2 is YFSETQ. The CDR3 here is CASRQGKVNEKLFF. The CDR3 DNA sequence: TGCGCCAGCAGGCAGGGGAAGGTTAATGAAAAACTGTTTTTT.

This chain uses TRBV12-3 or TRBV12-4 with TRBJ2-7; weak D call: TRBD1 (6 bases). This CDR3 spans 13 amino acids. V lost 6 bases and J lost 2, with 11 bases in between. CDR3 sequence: CASSSDSTYEQYF. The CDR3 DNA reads TGTGCCAGCAGCTCGGACAGTACCTACGAGCAGTACTTC.

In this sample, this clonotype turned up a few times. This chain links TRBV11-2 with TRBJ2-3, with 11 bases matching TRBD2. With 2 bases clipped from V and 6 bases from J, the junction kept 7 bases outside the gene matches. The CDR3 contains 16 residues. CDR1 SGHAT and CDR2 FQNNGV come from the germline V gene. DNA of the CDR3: TGTGCCAGCAGCTTAAGGTGGACTAGCGGGCGGGATACGCAGTATTTT. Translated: CASSLRWTSGRDTQYF.

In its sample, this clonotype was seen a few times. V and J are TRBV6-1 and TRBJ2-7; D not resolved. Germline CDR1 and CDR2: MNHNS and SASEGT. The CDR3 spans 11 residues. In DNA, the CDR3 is TGTGCCAGCAGTGCCTGGGTGGCATTGAACGTC. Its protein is CASSAWVALNV.

Written as DNA, the CDR3 is TGTGCCACCAGTTCGGCCACTGAAGCTTTCTTT. Protein: CATSSATEAFF. The chain couples TRBV24-1 to TRBJ1-1, with D hard to call. Per germline, CDR1 KGHDR and CDR2 SFDVKD. The ends were cut back, 6 bases at V and 4 bases at J, with 5 bases in the middle. CDR3 length: 11 residues.